Listed below are T cell receptor beta chains from one sample, sequenced in a study of post-analysis software for immune sequencing data. TCRdb re-analysed the PCR reads in MiXCR, keeping a single row per CDR3 protein. The sample holds 700,000 to 900,000 distinct CDR3 sequences, roughly 50% seen once. Sequenced: blood. All receptors come from a girl aged 10 to 17 with multiple sclerosis. The CDR3 runs from the conserved cysteine through the conserved F or W. A D gene is named only where the DNA matches it firmly. Size values are once, few and many counts, or a class for expanded clones, and some rows have none.

TRBD2	.	TRBJ2-2	TRBV12-5	TGTGCTAGTGATTTGGTGTTAGCGGGTAACACCGGGGAGCGGTTTTTT	CASDLVLAGNTGERFF
.	.	TRBJ2-7	TRBV2	TGTGCCAGCAGGGAGGCGGCAGCCTACGAGCAGTACTTC	CASREAAAYEQYF
TRBD2	.	TRBJ2-7	TRBV7-9	TGTGCCAGCAGCGCGACTAGCGGGAGGGCTTTCTACGAGCAGTACTTC	CASSATSGRAFYEQYF
.	.	TRBJ2-7	TRBV6-5	TGTGCCAGCAGTCCCCTTGGAGGCAGGGGAGTCTACGAGCAGTACTTC	CASSPLGGRGVYEQYF
.	.	TRBJ2-2	TRBV11-1	TGTGCCAGCAGCCCCCGGATCAGACCGACCACCACCGGGGAGCTGTTTTTT	CASSPRIRPTTTGELFF
TRBD1	.	TRBJ2-1	TRBV14	TGTGCCAGCAGCTCCACAGGGGGTGAAGATGAGCAGTTCTTC	CASSSTGGEDEQFF
.	few	TRBJ2-5	TRBV3-1	TGTGCCAGCAGCCCCCAAACGGCCCTCAAAGAGACCCAGTACTTC	CASSPQTALKETQYF
.	few	TRBJ2-5	TRBV27	TGTGCCAGCAGTTTACGCCAGTTAGGGGAGACCCAGTACTTC	CASSLRQLGETQYF
.	.	TRBJ2-3	TRBV18	TGTGCCAGCTCACTCGAGAGGTCTAAGACAGATACGCAGTATTTT	CASSLERSKTDTQYF
.	few	TRBJ2-7	TRBV4-1	TGCGCCAGCAGCTTAAAGGCAGGTCCGGGCGAGCAGTACTTC	CASSLKAGPGEQYF
.	.	TRBJ1-1	TRBV9	TGTGCCAGCAGCACTCATACCGGGGCGAACACTGAAGCTTTCTTT	CASSTHTGANTEAFF
.	few	TRBJ1-1	TRBV29-1	TGCAGCGTTGGGGGGTACACTGAAGCTTTCTTT	CSVGGYTEAFF
.	.	TRBJ2-5	TRBV10-3	TGTGCCACGCGGGACCCGAGGGAGCAGTACTTC	CATRDPREQYF
.	.	TRBJ2-5	TRBV6-5	TGTGCCAGCAGTTACTCTGGACAAGGGGTCGGAGAGACCCAGTACTTC	CASSYSGQGVGETQYF
.	few	TRBJ2-7	TRBV10-3	TGTGCCATCAGGAAACCGGGAGACTACGAGCAGTACTTC	CAIRKPGDYEQYF
TRBD2	few	TRBJ2-7	TRBV27	TGTGCCAGCCTCTTACCCGCGCGGGCGGGACTAGCCCTGAAAAGCTCCTACGAGCAGTACTTC	CASLLPARAGLALKSSYEQYF
.	.	TRBJ2-5	TRBV20-1	TGCACTGCTAGTTATGCCGGGATCCAAGAGACCCAGTACTTC	CTASYAGIQETQYF
TRBD1	.	TRBJ1-1	TRBV5-1	TGCGCCAGCAGCTTGGGGGACAGGGGTGTGGGTAGGGACACTGAAGCTTTCTTT	CASSLGDRGVGRDTEAFF
.	.	TRBJ2-1	TRBV7-2	TGTGCCAGCAGCTTAGTCGTTGTGGGGGAGCAGTTCTTC	CASSLVVVGEQFF
.	.	TRBJ1-5	TRBV10-1	TGCGCCAGCCCCGGGGGATCCAGTCAGCCCCAGCATTTT	CASPGGSSQPQHF
.	.	TRBJ2-7	TRBV6-5	TGTGCCAGCAGTTCCCAGGGCAAGGGCGAGCAGTACTTC	CASSSQGKGEQYF
TRBD1	.	TRBJ1-1	TRBV12-3/TRBV12-4	TGTGCCAGCAGTCCGACAGGGGAAGCTTTCTTT	CASSPTGEAFF
.	.	TRBJ1-5	TRBV6-5	TGTGCCAGCAGAGCGGAGGGTCAGCCCCAGCATTTT	CASRAEGQPQHF
TRBD1	once	TRBJ2-7	TRBV5-1	TGCGCCAGCAGTGAGGACGGACAGGGGCTGTACGAGCAGTACTTC	CASSEDGQGLYEQYF
TRBD2	.	TRBJ2-3	TRBV20-1	TGCAGTGCTGGGGAGAGCGGGGGAGATACGCAGTATTTT	CSAGESGGDTQYF
.	few	TRBJ2-7	TRBV24-1	TGTGCCACCAGTGATTTTTCCCCTAGTCGAGGCTCCTACGAGCAGTACTTC	CATSDFSPSRGSYEQYF
TRBD2	once	TRBJ2-7	TRBV28	TGTGCCAGCAGTTTCTTCCGGCCGGGACTAGGGACCTACGAGCAGTACTTC	CASSFFRPGLGTYEQYF
.	.	TRBJ1-2	TRBV18	TGTGCCAGCTCACCTATTACAGGGTTACCGACTAACTATGGCTACACCTTC	CASSPITGLPTNYGYTF
.	.	TRBJ2-4	TRBV27	TGTGCCAGCAAACCTGGGTTCGAGGCAGGAAAGGGTAAAAACATTCAGTACTTC	CASKPGFEAGKGKNIQYF
TRBD1	.	TRBJ2-7	TRBV3-1	TGTGCCAGCAGCCAAGAGGGACAGCCCTACGAGCAGTACTTC	CASSQEGQPYEQYF
.	few	TRBJ2-7	TRBV12-3/TRBV12-4	TGTGCCAGCAGTTTATCTCCGACAAAGAGTCGATACGAGCAGTACTTC	CASSLSPTKSRYEQYF
TRBD1	few	TRBJ2-7	TRBV29-1	TGCAGCGTCGCCGGGACAGGGGCCCTCGAGCAGTACTTC	CSVAGTGALEQYF
TRBD1	few	TRBJ1-2	TRBV28	TGTGCCAGCGTACCTCGGGACAGGGTCCTTTTATTCTATGGCTACACCTTC	CASVPRDRVLLFYGYTF
TRBD2	.	TRBJ2-5	TRBV4-3	TGCGCCAGCAGCCAAGTCGCTAGCGGGAGACAGACCCAGTACTTC	CASSQVASGRQTQYF
TRBD2	few	TRBJ2-2	TRBV29-1	TGCAGCGTGGGGGGGTCTAGCGGGGCGAACACCGGGGAGCCGTTTTTT	CSVGGSSGANTGEPFF
.	.	TRBJ2-1	TRBV6-5	TGTGCCAGCACTCCCGTCCAAGGGTTCAATGAGCAGTTCTTC	CASTPVQGFNEQFF
.	few	TRBJ1-2	TRBV28	TGTGCCAGCAGTTTAATTCAGGGAACCTATGGCTACACCTTC	CASSLIQGTYGYTF
.	.	TRBJ1-2	TRBV7-9	TGTGCCAGCAGCCGCCCGGGACCAATCTATGGCTACACCTTC	CASSRPGPIYGYTF
.	.	TRBJ2-5	TRBV10-3	TGTGCCATCAGTGACGGGCAGAGAGAGACCCAGTACTTC	CAISDGQRETQYF
TRBD2	.	TRBJ2-5	TRBV7-2	TGTGCCAGCAGCTTACGGGTCCGACTAGCAGGAGCTCGAGAGACCCAGTACTTC	CASSLRVRLAGARETQYF
.	.	TRBJ1-5	TRBV27	TGTGCCAGCAGTTCCCGGAGCAATCAGCCCCAGCATTTT	CASSSRSNQPQHF
.	.	TRBJ2-7	TRBV5-1	TGCGCCAGCAGCTTGCGACGGGAGAGGGGTTACGAGCAGTACTTC	CASSLRRERGYEQYF
.	.	TRBJ1-1	TRBV9	TGTGCCAGCAGCGTAGCCCCTAACCTGAACACTGAAGCTTTCTTT	CASSVAPNLNTEAFF
TRBD1	few	TRBJ2-5	TRBV15	TGTGCCACCAGCAGGGGGACAGGGGGAAAAGAGACCCAGTACTTC	CATSRGTGGKETQYF
.	.	TRBJ1-2	TRBV10-3	TGTGCCATCAGTGGTTCCGAGTATGGCTACACCTTC	CAISGSEYGYTF
TRBD2	.	TRBJ2-1	TRBV20-1	TGCAGTGCTGAACCCGGGACTAGCGGCTACAATGAGCAGTTCTTC	CSAEPGTSGYNEQFF
TRBD1	.	TRBJ1-5	TRBV7-2	TGTGCCAGCAGCCCTCGGGGAGGGGGCTTTAGTCAGCCCCAGCATTTT	CASSPRGGGFSQPQHF
.	once	TRBJ1-4	TRBV7-9	TGTGCCAGCAGCTTGACGACAGTCACTAATGAAAAACTGTTTTTT	CASSLTTVTNEKLFF
.	few	TRBJ2-3	TRBV5-1	TGCGCCAGCAGCTCGGGACCACGGGGCACAGATACGCAGTATTTT	CASSSGPRGTDTQYF
TRBD1	.	TRBJ1-2	TRBV6-1	TGTGCCAGCAGTTCCCGACAGGGGGGAAACTATGGCTACACCTTC	CASSSRQGGNYGYTF
TRBD1	.	TRBJ2-7	TRBV18	TGTGCCAGCTCACCAAGGGGACAGGGACCTTACGAGCAGTACTTC	CASSPRGQGPYEQYF
.	.	TRBJ1-1	TRBV4-1	TGCGCCAGCAGCCCCGGCGGGGGGGGCACACCTGAAGCTTTCTTT	CASSPGGGGTPEAFF
TRBD1	.	TRBJ1-4	TRBV12-3/TRBV12-4	TGTGCCAGCAGTCCTCTCCGGGACAGGGGCGAAAAACTGTTTTTT	CASSPLRDRGEKLFF
.	.	TRBJ2-7	TRBV29-1	TGCAGCGTTGACGTTGCCAGCGGCGGGGGCATCGAGCAGTACTTC	CSVDVASGGGIEQYF
.	once	TRBJ1-5	TRBV30	TGTGCCTGGAGTAGTACCAGCAATCAGCCCCAGCATTTT	CAWSSTSNQPQHF
TRBD1	.	TRBJ2-6	TRBV7-9	TGTGCCAGCAGCTTAAGCTCAAGACAGGGTGGCTCTGGGGCCAACGTCCTGACTTTC	CASSLSSRQGGSGANVLTF
TRBD1	.	TRBJ1-6	TRBV12-3/TRBV12-4	TGTGCCAGCAGTTTTGGACAGGGCGCTTCACCCCTCCACTTT	CASSFGQGASPLHF